A selection of T cell receptor beta chains follows, all from one sample in a study of CD8+ T cells in alopecia areata. TCRdb keeps only in-frame clones here, not all; method: immunoSEQ multiplex PCR. Of some 100,000 clones in the sample, roughly 50% were seen once. This material consisted of CD8+ T cells sorted from blood, taken at week 4, from a patient treated with tofacitinib. All receptors derive from a human donor with alopecia areata. Each CDR3 is given with its conserved first and last residue. Fields, in order: J gene, clone size, D gene, V gene, CDR3 protein, CDR3 DNA. D genes are given only for firm matches. Clone size is not always given. Where it is, it says once, few, many or a class for expanded clones.

TRBJ1-4	few	NA	TRBV7-9	CASIPGRLFKSANEKLFF	TGTGCCAGCATCCCGGGACGCCTCTTTAAGTCAGCTAATGAAAAACTGTTTTTT
TRBJ1-1	few	TRBD1	TRBV6-5	CASNSGGNTEAFF	TGTGCCAGCAATTCAGGGGGGAACACTGAAGCTTTCTTT
TRBJ1-2	NA	NA	TRBV19	CASSISRDPSYSTYGYTF	TGTGCCAGTAGTATCTCCCGTGACCCAAGCTACTCGACCTATGGCTACACCTTC
TRBJ2-3	NA	NA	TRBV5-1	CASSFEGTDTQYF	TGCGCCAGCAGCTTCGAGGGCACAGATACGCAGTATTTT
TRBJ2-3	once	NA	TRBV18	CASSPWSRDWDTQYF	TGTGCCAGCTCACCATGGAGTAGGGATTGGGATACGCAGTATTTT
TRBJ1-1	NA	NA	TRBV4-1	CASSQVRGGTEAFF	TGCGCCAGCAGCCAAGTCAGGGGAGGCACTGAAGCTTTCTTT
TRBJ2-7	NA	NA	TRBV11-2	CASSSTGQSYEQYF	TGTGCCAGCAGCTCCACAGGGCAGTCCTACGAGCAGTACTTC
TRBJ2-7	NA	NA	TRBV29-1	CSVGGSYEQYF	TGCAGCGTTGGGGGGTCCTACGAGCAGTACTTC
TRBJ2-5	NA	TRBD1	TRBV10-3	CAISEEQGGQETQYF	TGTGCCATCAGTGAAGAACAGGGGGGACAAGAGACCCAGTACTTC
TRBJ2-7	NA	NA	TRBV29-1	CSSKQADWDEQYF	TGCAGTTCAAAGCAGGCGGATTGGGACGAGCAGTACTTC
TRBJ2-5	NA	TRBD2	TRBV29-1	CSVDGLAAQAQETQYF	TGCAGCGTTGACGGACTAGCGGCCCAGGCCCAAGAGACCCAGTACTTC
TRBJ1-6	few	NA	TRBV7-2	CASSLIPGRGRPSPLHF	TGTGCCAGCAGCTTAATCCCCGGCAGGGGCAGGCCTTCACCCCTCCACTTT
TRBJ2-2	NA	NA	TRBV29-1	CSVEIATSNTGELFF	TGCAGCGTTGAGATTGCGACATCGAACACCGGGGAGCTGTTTTTT
TRBJ2-1	NA	NA	TRBV7-9	CASSLVRGLNNEQFF	TGTGCCAGCAGCTTAGTTCGCGGGTTGAACAATGAGCAGTTCTTC
TRBJ1-1	NA	NA	TRBV5-6	CASSLDSATEAFF	TGTGCCAGCAGCCTTGACAGCGCCACTGAAGCTTTCTTT
TRBJ2-7	NA	NA	TRBV2	CASRGRSSYEQYF	TGTGCCAGCAGGGGACGGAGCTCCTACGAGCAGTACTTC